The T cell receptor beta chain described here comes from a study of blood T cell repertoires in COVID-19. Study information: Collection of acute and convalescent COVID-19 samples took place in the United States, Italy and Spain. T cells, B-cell-depleted T cells, or PBMCs supplied cDNA or gDNA.

In the original analysis: Amplification from reference gene primers served as the basis for estimated nucleated cell counts. Assay used: immunoSEQ multiplex PCR; TCRdb lists only in-frame clones, some missing. D and trimming come from the DNA, and the V and J calls and clone size come from that table. The table shows about 120,000 clones, with 78% occurring only once. V was pared by 2 bases and J by 7 bases, with 9 bases of the junction left unmatched. Germline assignment: CDR1 MNHNY and CDR2 SVGAGI (reference sequence). The CDR3 runs 15 residues. The origin of this receptor is a man between 65 and 79 years old with acute or convalescent COVID-19. The rearrangement uses TRBV6-6 and TRBJ1-1, with TRBD1 matching 8 bases. The sample taken for sequencing was peripheral blood. CDR3 sequence: CASSYPGQGYLEAFF. In nucleotides, the CDR3 is TGTGCCAGCAGTTACCCCGGACAGGGATACCTTGAAGCTTTCTTT.